The 26 T cell receptor beta chains presented below share a single source sample, sequenced in a study of blood T cells in healthy people across ages. Alongside a J-beta primer mix, a sample-barcoded 5' primer served in a second PCR lasting about 7 to 12 cycles. Each CDR3 protein gets one entry after TCRdb re-called the 5' RACE reads with MiXCR. The table records over 1,200,000 distinct CDR3 sequences, roughly 64% of them present only once. What was sequenced was blood. Receptors originate from a young man in good health.

The CDR3 coding sequence is TGTGCCAGCAGCCAACCACGGGACAGCCAAGAGACCCAGTACTTC. Protein product: CASSQPRDSQETQYF. The rearrangement joins TRBV3-1 to TRBJ2-5; 7 bases align to TRBD1. Germline V CDR1 and CDR2: LGHDT, YNNKEL (reference sequence). V shed 2 bases and J 1 base; nucleotides not matched to a gene: 4. The CDR3 spans 15 residues.

The chain recombines TRBV12-5 with TRBJ2-3; 7 bases fit TRBD2. The V and J ends lost 7 bases and 1 base, in that order; junction bases with no gene match: 8. CDR1 and CDR2 (germline): LGHNT, FRNRAP. The CDR3 contains 15 residues. The CDR3: CASAPFGGGTDTQYF. In DNA, the CDR3 is TGTGCTAGTGCTCCATTTGGGGGGGGCACAGATACGCAGTATTTT.

V gene TRBV12-3 or TRBV12-4 combines with J gene TRBJ1-6; D is unclear. This CDR3 has 13 amino acids. Trimming shortened V by 6 bases and J by 7 bases, and 10 bases separated the two germline ends. The DNA of the CDR3 is TGTGCCAGCAGAGACTTGGGGAATTCACCCCTCCACTTT. This encodes CASRDLGNSPLHF.

The chain carries TRBV20-1 and TRBJ2-3; no reliable D call. The V end lost 6 bases, the J end lost 6 bases, and 19 bases lay between the germline ends. Per the germline V gene, CDR1 is DFQATT and CDR2 is SNEGSKA (reference sequence). The CDR3 runs 14 residues. The CDR3 DNA sequence: TGCAGTGCCCGTCGACAAGAGCATAAGGATACGCAGTATTTT. Translated, it gives CSARRQEHKDTQYF.

The J gene is TRBJ2-7, the V gene TRBV20-1; 7 bases are shared with TRBD2. This CDR3 contains 13 residues. J gave up 6 bases and V 4 bases, and 9 bases lay outside the gene matches. From germline, CDR1 is DFQATT and CDR2 SNEGSKA (reference sequence). This CDR3 reads CSAKHRTRREQYF. For the CDR3, the DNA is TGCAGTGCTAAACATCGGACTAGACGCGAGCAGTACTTC.

The CDR3 DNA follows: TGCGCCAGCAGCCGAACTCCTAGCGGGTCTACCTACAATGAGCAGTTCTTC. Its protein product is CASSRTPSGSTYNEQFF. The V call is TRBV4-1, the J call TRBJ2-1, with 8 bases fitting TRBD2. J lost 2 bases, V lost 4 bases, and 10 bases had no gene match. Germline V gene data show CDR1 as MGHRA and CDR2 as YSYEKL. CDR3 length equals 17 residues.

This chain links TRBV15 with TRBJ2-5, with D unresolved. The germline CDR1 and CDR2 sequences are LNHNV and YYDKDF (reference sequence). Trimming cost V 0 bases and J 5 bases, with 13 bases left between them. CDR3 size: 15 residues. The CDR3 sequence is CATSRDQLGGETQYF. The CDR3 DNA follows: TGTGCCACCAGCAGAGATCAGCTGGGTGGGGAGACCCAGTACTTC. Together with reference TRBV15 and TRBJ2-5, the CDR3 gives the full variable domain: DAMVIQNPRYQVTQFGKPVTLSCSQTLNHNVMYWYQQKSSQAPKLLFHYYDKDFNNEADTPDNFQSRRPNTSFCFLDIRSPGLGDTAMYLCATSRDQLGGETQYFGPGTRLLVL.

This clonotype was recorded a few times. The chain couples TRBV2 to TRBJ2-1, with D possibly matching TRBD1 (6 bases). In germline, CDR1 is SNHLY, CDR2 FYNNEI. This CDR3 is built from 12 residues. Trimming stripped 6 bases from V and 7 bases from J, with 10 bases between. The CDR3 coding sequence is TGTGCCAGCAGGCCCAGGGGTAATGAGCAGTTCTTC. This codes for CASRPRGNEQFF.

CDR3: CASSPTSRQETQYF. The DNA for the CDR3 is TGTGCCAGCAGTCCGACTAGCCGCCAAGAGACCCAGTACTTC. The V gene is TRBV11-2, the J gene TRBJ2-5, with 7 bases lining up with TRBD2. The germline V gene has CDR1 SGHAT and CDR2 FQNNGV. V gave up 6 bases and J gave up 1 base; unmatched junction bases: 5. The CDR3 is made up of 14 amino acids. The full variable domain, rest sourced from reference TRBV11-2 and TRBJ2-5, is EAGVAQSPRYKIIEKRQSVAFWCNPISGHATLYWYQQILGQGPKLLIQFQNNGVVDDSQLPKDRFSAERLKGVDSTLKIQPAKLEDSAVYLCASSPTSRQETQYFGPGTRLLVL.

The genes are TRBV11-2 and TRBJ2-3, with 9 bases aligning to TRBD2. Germline-derived CDR1 and CDR2 are SGHAT and FQNNGV. The CDR3 contains 15 residues. V lost 3 bases, J lost 4 bases, and 5 bases stayed unmatched. The CDR3 nucleotides read TGTGCCAGCAGCTTTTTAGCGGGAGCGGCAGATACGCAGTATTTT. Encoded protein: CASSFLAGAADTQYF.

This clonotype showed up just a few times. The rearrangement joins TRBV4-2 to TRBJ2-5, with TRBD1 matching over 9 bases. With the DNA end fitting TRBJ2-7 better, the J assignment may be wrong. Germline-derived CDR1 and CDR2 are LGHNA and YNFKEQ. CDR3 length: 16 residues. CDR3 region: CASSQDLGTGLDEQYF. The CDR3 nucleotides are TGTGCCAGCAGCCAAGATTTGGGGACAGGGTTAGACGAGCAGTACTTC.

The chain combines TRBV20-1 with TRBJ1-1; 8 bases match TRBD1. With 5 bases clipped from V and 5 bases from J, the junction kept 7 bases outside the gene matches. Germline V gives CDR1 DFQATT, CDR2 SNEGSKA (reference sequence). The CDR3 contains 13 residues. CDR3 bases: TGCAGTGCTCTGACAGGGGTTCGTACTGAAGCTTTCTTT. This translates into CSALTGVRTEAFF.

The chain combines TRBV6-5 with TRBJ2-6, with D possibly TRBD1 on 6 matching bases. CDR1 and CDR2 from the germline V gene are MNHEY and SVGAGI. This CDR3 is 15 amino acids long. Trimming shortened V by 6 bases and J by 0 bases, and 9 bases separated the two germline ends. The CDR3 is CASRGQRSGANVLTF. The CDR3 coding sequence is TGTGCCAGCAGAGGACAGCGCTCTGGGGCCAACGTCCTGACTTTC.

This clonotype is a singleton in its sample. The chain combines TRBV6-2 or TRBV6-3 with TRBJ2-1, with D hard to call. The germline CDR1 and CDR2 sequences are MNHEY and SVGEGT. Trimming left V 8 bases short and J 0 bases short, with 14 bases between. CDR3 size: 15 residues. CDR3 sequence: CASQPKLDSYNEQFF. The CDR3 nucleotides are TGTGCCAGCCAACCAAAGTTAGACTCCTACAATGAGCAGTTCTTC.

The V call is TRBV13, the J call TRBJ2-7; D perhaps matches TRBD2 (6 bases). V gave up 3 bases and J gave up 0 bases, with 15 bases separating them. Germline V CDR1 and CDR2: PRHDT, FYEKMQ (reference sequence). CDR3 length equals 16 residues. The CDR3 DNA is TGTGCCAGCAGCTTCGGAGGACGGGGGTTCTCCTACGAGCAGTACTTC. Protein: CASSFGGRGFSYEQYF.

The genes are TRBV20-1 and TRBJ1-1, with D hard to call. With 4 bases removed from V and 2 bases from J, the gap between germline ends came to 14 bases. The germline gives CDR1 DFQATT, CDR2 SNEGSKA (reference sequence). This CDR3 is 14 amino acids long. Written as DNA, the CDR3 is TGCAGTGCTACCGCCCCTACCGACAACACTGAAGCTTTCTTT. Translation: CSATAPTDNTEAFF.

The chain uses TRBV19 and TRBJ1-1; D remains unclear. CDR3 length: 13 residues. Trimming left V 5 bases short and J 5 bases short, with 12 bases between. Germline assignment: CDR1 LNHDA and CDR2 SQIVND (reference sequence). As DNA, the CDR3 is TGTGCCAGTAGTCCTTGGTTGGGGACTGAAGCTTTCTTT. Translation: CASSPWLGTEAFF.

Remarks on this clonotype: The junction and the germline gene differ at one end; a read error may be behind it. This sequence joins TRBV10-3 and TRBJ2-5, with D possibly matching TRBD2 (6 bases). Per germline, CDR1 ENHRY and CDR2 SYGVKD. The CDR3 spans 15 residues. The DNA of the CDR3 is TGTGCCATCGGTGGAGCGGCTAGCGACCAAGAGACCCGGTACTTC. It yields the protein CAIGGAASDQETRYF.

The rearrangement links TRBV6-2 or TRBV6-3 to TRBJ2-1; 15 bases line up with TRBD2. Germline V gives CDR1 MNHEY, CDR2 SVGEGT. J lost 6 bases, V lost 4 bases, and 10 bases had no gene match. The CDR3 covers 18 residues. The CDR3 here is CASSWTSGRALIANEQFF. The CDR3, as DNA: TGTGCCAGCAGTTGGACTAGCGGGAGGGCCCTAATTGCCAATGAGCAGTTCTTC.

This chain links TRBV4-1 with TRBJ1-1, with 7 bases that match TRBD1. Trimming at V came to 8 bases and at J to 8 bases, leaving 8 bases not matched to a gene. The germline V gene has CDR1 MGHRA and CDR2 YSYEKL. The CDR3 has 12 amino acids. The CDR3 nucleotides are TGCGCCAGCCAAGGGGACAGCGGAGAAGCTTTCTTT. Translating gives CASQGDSGEAFF.

V gene TRBV24-1 combines with J gene TRBJ2-1; D gene ambiguous. In germline, CDR1 is KGHDR, CDR2 SFDVKD. V was pared by 5 bases and J by 7 bases, with 11 bases between. The length of the CDR3 is 13 residues. CDR3 in amino acids: CATSGLKVNEQFF. The CDR3 DNA is TGTGCCACCAGTGGCTTAAAAGTGAATGAGCAGTTCTTC.

The J gene is TRBJ2-4, the V gene TRBV20-1; D is uncertain. V lost 3 bases and J lost 8, with 14 bases in between. Germline assignment: CDR1 DFQATT and CDR2 SNEGSKA (reference sequence). There are 13 residues in the CDR3. This CDR3 is CSASRVAKDIQYF. The CDR3, as DNA: TGCAGTGCTAGCCGGGTAGCCAAGGACATTCAGTACTTC.

This clonotype was observed a few times. V is TRBV29-1 and J is TRBJ2-1; TRBD2 aligns across 9 bases. J lost 10 bases, V lost 1 base, and 11 bases had no gene match. There are 15 residues in the CDR3. The germline CDR1 and CDR2 sequences are SQVTM and ANQGSEA. CDR3 bases: TGCAGCGTTGAAGTTGGTAGCGGGAGTTTGAGGGAGCAGTTCTTC. Its translation is CSVEVGSGSLREQFF.

The J gene is TRBJ2-5, the V gene TRBV2, with D tentatively TRBD1 (6 bases). CDR1 is SNHLY, CDR2 FYNNEI, per germline. The V end was cut by 5 bases, the J end by 0 bases, with 13 bases between. The length of the CDR3 is 15 residues. In DNA form, the CDR3 reads TGTGCCAGCAGTCGGGACACGCCTTACCAAGAGACCCAGTACTTC. This codes for CASSRDTPYQETQYF.

CDR3 nucleotide sequence: TGCGCCAGCAGCCACCGACTAGCGGGGGACTACAATGAGCAGTACTTC. It translates to CASSHRLAGDYNEQYF. The chain couples TRBV4-3 to TRBJ2-5, with TRBD2 identical over 12 bases. Per the germline V gene, CDR1 is LGHNA and CDR2 is YSLEER. Trimming removed 3 bases from V and 11 bases from J; junction bases left unmatched: 13. CDR3 size: 16 residues.

This clonotype was observed a handful of times. V usage is TRBV29-1 and J usage is TRBJ2-7, with a tentative D call TRBD2 (6 bases). Trimming removed 4 bases at V and 3 bases at J, with 16 bases between. This CDR3 is 14 amino acids long. Germline V CDR1 and CDR2: SQVTM, ANQGSEA. The CDR3, as DNA: TGCAGCGTTGGGGCGGCAGGGAGGATCTACGAGCAGTACTTC. Protein product: CSVGAAGRIYEQYF.